A selection of T cell receptor beta chains follows, all from one sample in a study of T cells after yellow fever vaccination. Each CDR3 protein gets one entry after TCRdb re-called the 5' RACE reads with MiXCR. The data hold 240,000 or so distinct CDR3 sequences, with 6.9% observed a single time. Material: CD4+ T cells sorted from PBMCs, obtained 15 days after the yellow fever booster vaccination. The receptor source for this set is a man aged 25 to 40 who received the YFV17D yellow fever vaccine. CDR3s include the opening cysteine and the closing phenylalanine or tryptophan. D genes are given only for firm matches. A row's size may be missing; if present it is once, few, many or a size class.

D: -; V: TRBV20-1; J: TRBJ2-1; length: 13; size: -; CDR3: CSAVLGLRGLEFF; DNA: TGCAGTGCTGTATTGGGACTTCGAGGTCTGGAGTTCTTC
D: -; V: TRBV7-2; J: TRBJ1-5; length: 15; size: many; CDR3: CASSLSGARNQPQHF; DNA: TGTGCCAGCAGCTTATCGGGGGCGCGCAATCAGCCCCAGCATTTT
D: TRBD1; V: TRBV5-5; J: TRBJ2-7; length: 14; size: -; CDR3: CASSLGDRGYEQYF; DNA: TGTGCCAGCAGCTTGGGGGACAGGGGTTACGAGCAGTACTTC
D: TRBD1; V: TRBV18; J: TRBJ1-1; length: 16; size: many; CDR3: CASSPGQGAYNTEAFF; DNA: TGTGCCAGCTCCCCGGGACAGGGCGCTTATAACACTGAAGCTTTCTTT
D: -; V: TRBV7-2; J: TRBJ2-1; length: 16; size: many; CDR3: CASSLQLANAGNEQFF; DNA: TGTGCCAGCAGCTTACAGCTGGCGAACGCAGGAAATGAGCAGTTCTTC
D: -; V: TRBV4-3; J: TRBJ2-3; length: 15; size: few; CDR3: CASSQESLGADTQYF; DNA: TGCGCCAGCAGCCAAGAGTCGCTGGGGGCAGATACGCAGTATTTT
D: TRBD1; V: TRBV5-4; J: TRBJ1-1; length: 17; size: few; CDR3: CASSLDGRGQGNTEAFF; DNA: TGTGCCAGCAGCTTGGATGGGAGGGGACAGGGGAACACTGAAGCTTTCTTT
D: -; V: TRBV7-2; J: TRBJ2-3; length: 14; size: -; CDR3: CASSLSRALDTQYF; DNA: TGTGCCAGCAGCCTATCGCGGGCGCTAGATACGCAGTATTTT
D: -; V: TRBV11-2; J: TRBJ2-5; length: 15; size: many; CDR3: CASSLENGGLGTQYF; DNA: TGTGCCAGCAGCTTAGAGAACGGGGGGCTCGGGACCCAGTACTTC
D: -; V: TRBV7-2; J: TRBJ1-2; length: 12; size: few; CDR3: CASSPGSYGYTF; DNA: TGTGCCAGCAGCCCCGGCAGCTATGGCTACACCTTC
D: -; V: TRBV12-3/TRBV12-4; J: TRBJ2-2; length: 16; size: many; CDR3: CASTSQGGIGFGELFF; DNA: TGTGCCAGCACTTCCCAAGGGGGGATCGGTTTCGGGGAGCTGTTTTTT
D: -; V: TRBV12-3/TRBV12-4; J: TRBJ1-1; length: 13; size: few; CDR3: CASTRTGRTEAFF; DNA: TGTGCCAGCACCCGGACCGGAAGGACTGAAGCTTTCTTT
D: -; V: TRBV7-2; J: TRBJ1-6; length: 15; size: few; CDR3: CASSLGQDFNSPLHF; DNA: TGTGCCAGCAGCTTAGGACAGGATTTTAATTCACCCCTCCACTTT
D: -; V: TRBV5-6; J: TRBJ1-2; length: 13; size: few; CDR3: CASTEDTDYGYTF; DNA: TGTGCCAGCACCGAGGACACCGACTATGGCTACACCTTC
D: TRBD1; V: TRBV7-9; J: TRBJ2-1; length: 19; size: -; CDR3: CASSRPKTPRGHNNNEQFF; DNA: TGTGCCAGCAGCCGGCCGAAAACCCCCAGGGGGCATAACAACAATGAGCAGTTCTTC
D: -; V: TRBV29-1; J: TRBJ1-5; length: 14; size: many; CDR3: CSVAQGNSNQPQHF; DNA: TGCAGCGTGGCACAGGGAAATAGCAATCAGCCCCAGCATTTT
D: -; V: TRBV20-1; J: TRBJ1-1; length: 14; size: few; CDR3: CSARVGGPNTEAFF; DNA: TGCAGTGCTAGAGTGGGTGGGCCCAACACTGAAGCTTTCTTT
D: -; V: TRBV6-1; J: TRBJ2-6; length: 18; size: few; CDR3: CASIPLQGKLSGANVLTF; DNA: TGTGCCAGCATCCCTTTGCAGGGCAAACTCTCTGGGGCCAACGTCCTGACTTTC
D: TRBD2; V: TRBV20-1; J: TRBJ2-3; length: 15; size: -; CDR3: CSARAFSGRTDTQYF; DNA: TGCAGTGCTAGAGCATTTAGCGGGAGGACAGATACGCAGTATTTT
D: TRBD2; V: TRBV20-1; J: TRBJ2-5; length: 15; size: -; CDR3: CSARDTSGSGETQYF; DNA: TGCAGTGCTAGAGACACTAGCGGGAGTGGTGAGACCCAGTACTTC
D: -; V: TRBV5-1; J: TRBJ2-1; length: 15; size: few; CDR3: CASSLDASSYNEQFF; DNA: TGCGCCAGCAGCTTGGACGCGAGCTCCTACAATGAGCAGTTCTTC
D: TRBD2; V: TRBV6-5; J: TRBJ2-1; length: 14; size: many; CDR3: CASRLAASYNEQFF; DNA: TGTGCCAGCAGACTAGCGGCCTCCTACAATGAGCAGTTCTTC
D: -; V: TRBV7-9; J: TRBJ2-1; length: 12; size: -; CDR3: CASKISGGEQFF; DNA: TGTGCCAGCAAGATCTCCGGGGGCGAGCAGTTCTTC
D: TRBD1; V: TRBV7-2; J: TRBJ2-2; length: 17; size: many; CDR3: CASSLSTQGAGTGELFF; DNA: TGTGCCAGCAGCTTGTCCACACAGGGGGCAGGGACCGGGGAGCTGTTTTTT
D: TRBD2; V: TRBV5-6; J: TRBJ2-1; length: 14; size: many; CDR3: CASSFRGAYNEQFF; DNA: TGTGCCAGCAGCTTCCGGGGGGCCTACAATGAGCAGTTCTTC
D: -; V: TRBV30; J: TRBJ1-2; length: 11; size: few; CDR3: CAWSRDYGYTF; DNA: TGTGCCTGGAGTCGAGACTATGGCTACACCTTC
D: TRBD1; V: TRBV12-3/TRBV12-4; J: TRBJ1-1; length: 14; size: many; CDR3: CASSLTGGYTEAFF; DNA: TGTGCCAGCAGCTTAACAGGGGGCTACACTGAAGCTTTCTTT
D: TRBD2; V: TRBV3-1; J: TRBJ2-3; length: 14; size: many; CDR3: CASSRAGGTDTQYF; DNA: TGTGCCAGCAGCCGAGCGGGAGGGACAGATACGCAGTATTTT